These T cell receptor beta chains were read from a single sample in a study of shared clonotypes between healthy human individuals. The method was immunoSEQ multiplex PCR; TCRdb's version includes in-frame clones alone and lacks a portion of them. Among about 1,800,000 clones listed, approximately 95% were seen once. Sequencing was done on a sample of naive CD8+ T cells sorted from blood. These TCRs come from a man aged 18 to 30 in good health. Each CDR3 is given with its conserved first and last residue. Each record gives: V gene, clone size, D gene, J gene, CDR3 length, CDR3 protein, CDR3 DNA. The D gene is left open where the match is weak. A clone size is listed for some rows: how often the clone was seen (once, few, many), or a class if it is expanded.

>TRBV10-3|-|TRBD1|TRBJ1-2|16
CAISESDRVADYGYTF
TGTGCCATCAGTGAGTCGGACAGGGTGGCTGACTATGGCTACACCTTC
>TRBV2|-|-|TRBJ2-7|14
CASSEYGSYYEQYF
TGTGCCAGCAGTGAATACGGCTCTTACTACGAGCAGTACTTC
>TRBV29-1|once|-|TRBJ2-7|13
CSVLTQSSYEQYF
TGCAGCGTCCTGACACAGTCCTCCTACGAGCAGTACTTC
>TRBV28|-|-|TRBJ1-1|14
CASSLRGGRSEAFF
TGTGCCAGCAGTCTTCGCGGAGGGCGTTCTGAAGCTTTCTTT
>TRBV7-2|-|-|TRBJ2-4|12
CASEGAKNIQYF
TGTGCCAGCGAGGGTGCCAAAAACATTCAGTACTTC
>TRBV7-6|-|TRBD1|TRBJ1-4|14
CASSRGQGSEPLFF
TGTGCCAGCAGCAGGGGACAGGGGTCCGAGCCTCTGTTTTTT
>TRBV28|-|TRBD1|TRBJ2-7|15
CASRPRQGRGYEQYF
TGTGCCAGCAGGCCTCGACAGGGAAGGGGCTACGAGCAGTACTTC
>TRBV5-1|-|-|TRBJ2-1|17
CASSWGAAGASYNEQFF
TGCGCCAGCAGCTGGGGTGCGGCGGGGGCGTCCTACAATGAGCAGTTCTTC
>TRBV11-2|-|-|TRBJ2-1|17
CASSLDRRQGPYNEQFF
TGTGCCAGCAGCTTAGATCGGCGGCAAGGTCCCTACAATGAGCAGTTCTTC
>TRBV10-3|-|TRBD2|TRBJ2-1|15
CAISDGTSGGAGQFF
TGTGCCATCAGCGACGGGACTAGCGGGGGGGCAGGGCAGTTCTTC
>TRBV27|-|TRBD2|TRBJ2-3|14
CASGERGGRDTQYF
TGTGCCAGCGGCGAGCGGGGGGGCAGAGATACGCAGTATTTT
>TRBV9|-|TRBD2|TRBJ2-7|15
CASSVGAGGGYEQYF
TGTGCCAGCAGCGTAGGAGCGGGAGGAGGGTACGAGCAGTACTTC
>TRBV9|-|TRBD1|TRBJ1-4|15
CASSARDRVNEKLFF
TGTGCCAGCAGCGCCCGGGACAGGGTAAATGAAAAACTGTTTTTT
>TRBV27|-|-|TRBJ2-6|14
CASSSGSGANVLTF
TGTGCCAGCAGTTCCGGCTCTGGGGCCAACGTCCTGACTTTC
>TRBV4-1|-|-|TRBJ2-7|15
CASSQGGLPTYEQYF
TGCGCCAGCAGCCAAGGGGGTTTGCCAACATACGAGCAGTACTTC
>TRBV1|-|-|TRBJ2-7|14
CTSIPPAGGYEQYF
TGCACCAGCATCCCTCCGGCGGGGGGCTACGAGCAGTACTTC
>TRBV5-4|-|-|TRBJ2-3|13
CASSLAGADTQYF
TGTGCCAGCAGCTTGGCAGGGGCAGATACGCAGTATTTT
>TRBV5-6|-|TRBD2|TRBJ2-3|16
CASSSTLAGGLDTQYF
TGTGCCAGCAGCTCCACCCTAGCGGGGGGCCTTGATACGCAGTATTTT
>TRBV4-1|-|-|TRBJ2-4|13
CASSQAGGDIQYF
TGCGCCAGCAGCCAAGCAGGAGGAGACATTCAGTACTTC
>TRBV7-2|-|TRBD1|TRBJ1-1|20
CASSLAIGPGGPGATTEAFF
TGTGCCAGCAGCTTAGCTATAGGCCCAGGGGGCCCCGGGGCGACCACTGAAGCTTTCTTT
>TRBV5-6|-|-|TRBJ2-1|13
CASEPGFYNEQFF
TGTGCCAGCGAACCAGGATTCTACAATGAGCAGTTCTTC
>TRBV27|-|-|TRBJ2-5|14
CASSPVVGQETQYF
TGTGCCAGCAGTCCGGTGGTAGGCCAAGAGACCCAGTACTTC
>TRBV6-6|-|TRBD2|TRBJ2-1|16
CASSYSGLAGRGEQFF
TGTGCCAGCAGTTACTCGGGACTAGCGGGAAGGGGTGAGCAGTTCTTC
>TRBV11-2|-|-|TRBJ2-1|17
CASSLDGGYSSYNEQFF
TGTGCCAGCAGCTTAGACGGGGGATACAGCTCCTACAATGAGCAGTTCTTC
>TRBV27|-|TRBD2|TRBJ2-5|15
CASSGTSGSRETQYF
TGTGCCAGCAGCGGGACTAGCGGGAGCCGAGAGACCCAGTACTTC
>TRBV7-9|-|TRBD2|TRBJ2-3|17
CASSLRLAGSSTDTQYF
TGTGCCAGCAGCTTGCGACTAGCGGGCAGTAGCACAGATACGCAGTATTTT
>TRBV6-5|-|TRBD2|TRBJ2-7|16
CASSYYTSGNEDEQYF
TGTGCCAGCAGTTACTATACTAGCGGGAATGAAGACGAGCAGTACTTC
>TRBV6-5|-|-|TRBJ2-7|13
CASSDRRGPEQYF
TGTGCCAGCAGTGACAGGAGGGGCCCCGAGCAGTACTTC